This is a list of T cell receptor beta chains from one sample in a study of tumor-infiltrating lymphocytes in oesophageal squamous cell carcinoma. TCRdb reprocessed the PCR reads with MiXCR, giving one entry per CDR3 protein. The sample shows under 20,000 distinct CDR3 sequences, around 40% of them seen only once. Sequencing input: normal esophageal tissue next to the tumor. These receptors were collected from a female donor with esophageal squamous cell carcinoma. Both conserved end residues are part of each CDR3. D genes are given only for firm matches. Clone sizes are given selectively: once, few, many, or a class where the clone is expanded.

TRBJ2-4,TRBV24-1,few,TRBD1,CATSDPGQGLIQYF,TGTGCCACCAGTGATCCGGGACAGGGACTCATTCAGTACTTC
TRBJ2-5,TRBV4-3,-,TRBD2,CASSQEGLAGLETQYF,TGCGCCAGCAGCCAAGAAGGGCTAGCGGGACTAGAGACCCAGTACTTC
TRBJ2-2,TRBV15,-,-,CATSRDRGSGELFF,TGTGCCACCAGCAGAGATCGGGGGTCGGGGGAGCTGTTTTTT
TRBJ2-6,TRBV28,medium-sized,-,CASRPTRTDFSSGANVLTF,TGTGCCAGCAGGCCAACCAGGACAGACTTTTCTTCTGGGGCCAACGTCCTGACTTTC
TRBJ2-6,TRBV28,once,TRBD2,CASSLWVTSGSAGANVLTF,TGTGCCAGCAGTTTATGGGTTACTAGCGGGAGCGCTGGGGCCAACGTCCTGACTTTC
TRBJ2-3,TRBV5-5,many,-,CASSLRGESDTQYF,TGTGCCAGCAGCTTGCGAGGGGAGTCAGATACGCAGTATTTT
TRBJ2-5,TRBV28,-,TRBD2,CASRRNSGINQETQYF,TGTGCCAGCAGAAGGAATAGCGGGATCAATCAAGAGACCCAGTACTTC
TRBJ1-6,TRBV7-2,-,TRBD1,CASSLEGQASNSPLHF,TGTGCCAGCAGCTTAGAGGGACAGGCGTCTAATTCACCCCTCCACTTT
TRBJ2-7,TRBV7-8,-,TRBD1,CASSRWSTGGWDEQYF,TGTGCCAGCAGCCGGTGGAGTACAGGGGGCTGGGACGAGCAGTACTTC
TRBJ1-1,TRBV12-3/TRBV12-4,many,-,CASRSSWPNTEAFF,TGTGCCAGCAGGTCTTCGTGGCCGAACACTGAAGCTTTCTTT
TRBJ2-4,TRBV7-3,-,-,CASSSQPGLNIQYF,TGTGCCAGCAGCTCCCAACCGGGACTAAACATTCAGTACTTC
TRBJ2-4,TRBV7-6,-,-,CASSLAIGRRQYF,TGTGCCAGCAGCTTAGCTATAGGGAGACGACAGTACTTC
TRBJ2-1,TRBV7-6,-,TRBD2,CASSLVQGTSRVVSYNEQFF,TGTGCCAGCAGCTTAGTACAAGGGACTAGCAGGGTAGTGTCCTACAATGAGCAGTTCTTC
TRBJ2-1,TRBV7-3,-,-,CASSLDLENEQFF,TGTGCCAGCAGCCTGGACCTTGAAAATGAGCAGTTCTTC
TRBJ2-7,TRBV7-6,-,-,CASSPDTISYEQYF,TGTGCCAGCAGCCCGGACACTATCTCCTACGAGCAGTACTTC
TRBJ2-4,TRBV28,medium-sized,-,CASSSQGLRNIQYF,TGTGCCAGCAGTTCCCAAGGGTTGCGGAACATTCAGTACTTC
TRBJ2-3,TRBV27,few,-,CASSPGRMRSGTQYF,TGTGCCAGCAGTCCGGGACGAATGAGGTCAGGTACGCAGTATTTT
TRBJ2-6,TRBV19,few,-,CASTRVSGAISGANVLTF,TGTGCCAGTACCCGCGTGAGTGGCGCGATCTCTGGGGCCAACGTCCTGACTTTC
TRBJ2-5,TRBV7-3,few,TRBD2,CASSETPGLAGRETQYF,TGTGCCAGCAGCGAAACTCCGGGACTAGCGGGAAGAGAGACCCAGTACTTC
TRBJ2-3,TRBV7-8,-,-,CASSSGVAGTQYF,TGTGCCAGCAGCTCGGGGGTGGCCGGTACGCAGTATTTT